This T cell receptor (beta chain) emerged from a study of patients and donors after allogeneic stem cell transplantation. TCRdb ran MiXCR on the RT-PCR reads and lists one entry per CDR3 protein. In the table there are 90,000 to 120,000 distinct CDR3 sequences, around 38% of which are singletons. Trimming shortened V by 4 bases and J by 0 bases, and 11 bases separated the two germline ends. From germline, CDR1 is MNHEY and CDR2 SMNVEV (reference sequence). The CDR3 loop spans 15 amino acids. This clonotype was obtained from a human donor who was either an allogeneic HSCT recipient or a stem cell or donor lymphocyte infusion donor (not recorded which). It is not recorded whose cells these are; they may come from a transplant donor. The source material was blood, either unsorted or a sorted T cell fraction (not recorded which). The chain couples TRBV27 to TRBJ2-3; D remains ambiguous. The CDR3 coding sequence is TGTGCCAGCAGTTCCCAGACCCTAAGCACAGATACGCAGTATTTT. Protein product: CASSSQTLSTDTQYF.